This T cell receptor beta chain was recovered during a study of radiation and T cells in renal cell carcinoma. Study-wide findings and caveats: In blood, top tumor clones expanded by 2 weeks, shrinking by 4.

Regarding time point: blood 4 weeks post-SBRT, at nephrectomy. The treatment here: 15 Gy SBRT to primary tumor, nephrectomy 4 weeks later. Produced via immunoSEQ multiplex PCR; TCRdb's table is partial and in-frame only. The sample shows some 150,000 clones, 80% to 90% of them seen only once. For this clone: Antigen: not known.

This CDR3 region has 14 residues. The V and J ends lost 5 bases and 0 bases respectively, with 5 bases between them. Germline CDR1 reads SGHVS; CDR2 reads FQNEAQ. The sample consisted of blood, taken from a patient whose treatment included radiotherapy and nephrectomy. The chain links TRBV7-8 to TRBJ2-6; tentative D call: TRBD1 (5 bases). The clonotype was recovered from a woman aged 45-65 years with renal cell carcinoma. The CDR3 loop reads CASSDSSGANVLTF. The CDR3 DNA reads TGTGCCAGCAGCGACAGCTCTGGGGCCAACGTCCTGACTTTC.